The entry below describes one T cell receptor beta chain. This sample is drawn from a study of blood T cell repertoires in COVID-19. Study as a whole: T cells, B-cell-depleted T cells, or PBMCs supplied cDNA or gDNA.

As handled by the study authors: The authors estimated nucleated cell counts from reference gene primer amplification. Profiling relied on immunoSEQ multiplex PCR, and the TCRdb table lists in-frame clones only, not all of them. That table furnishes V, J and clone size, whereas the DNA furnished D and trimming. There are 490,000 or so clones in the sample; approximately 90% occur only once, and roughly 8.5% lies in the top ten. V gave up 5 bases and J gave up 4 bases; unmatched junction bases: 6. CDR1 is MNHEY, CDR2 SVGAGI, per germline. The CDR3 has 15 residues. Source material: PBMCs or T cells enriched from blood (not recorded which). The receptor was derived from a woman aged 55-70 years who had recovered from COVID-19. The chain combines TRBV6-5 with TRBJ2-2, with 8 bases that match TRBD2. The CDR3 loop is CASSREGVGTGELFF. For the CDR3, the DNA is TGTGCCAGCAGTCGGGAGGGGGTAGGCACCGGGGAGCTGTTTTTT.